These 6 T cell receptor beta chains were sequenced from one sample in a study of shared clonotypes between healthy human individuals. Data came from immunoSEQ multiplex PCR; TCRdb stores just in-frame clones and leaves some out. In the table there are a few hundred thousand clones, around 87% of which are singletons. Material: memory CD8+ T cells sorted from blood. As for subset: CD45RO+ cells pooled with CCR7-negative TemRA cells. All receptors derive from a young man in good health.

The genes are TRBV6-1 and TRBJ2-3; D ambiguous. The CDR3 contains 14 residues. The V and J ends lost 3 bases and 2 bases respectively, with 9 bases between them. Per the germline V gene, CDR1 is MNHNS and CDR2 is SASEGT. The CDR3 nucleotides read TGTGCCAGCAGTGACCCTTCCCCCACAGATACGCAGTATTTT. Translating gives CASSDPSPTDTQYF.

The rearrangement links TRBV7-9 to TRBJ2-7; D remains unclear. Germline lookup yields CDR1 SEHNR and CDR2 FQNEAQ (reference sequence). This CDR3 spans 15 amino acids. The V end lost 6 bases, the J end lost 0 bases, and 15 bases lay between the germline ends. For the CDR3, the DNA is TGTGCCAGCAGTTACGGATCGAGTTCCTCCTACGAGCAGTACTTC. This sequence encodes CASSYGSSSSYEQYF.

The V call is TRBV6-6, the J call TRBJ2-7, with TRBD2 identical over 9 bases. Germline V gives CDR1 MNHNY, CDR2 SVGAGI (reference sequence). The CDR3 sequence is 14 residues long. The junction had 3 bases not matched to a gene; V was cut back by 3 bases and J by 3 bases. The CDR3 region is CASSYLAGRYEQYF. CDR3 DNA: TGTGCCAGCAGTTATCTAGCGGGGCGCTACGAGCAGTACTTC.

The V gene is TRBV19, the J gene TRBJ1-6; unclear D gene. CDR3 length: 13 residues. CDR1 is LNHDA, CDR2 SQIVND, per germline (reference sequence). Trimming took 1 base from V and 10 from J, leaving 8 bases between them. The CDR3 nucleotides are TGTGCCAGTAGTATAGTTCCGGGCTCACCCCTCCACTTT. Protein sequence: CASSIVPGSPLHF.

This sequence joins TRBV2 and TRBJ2-7, with D possibly being TRBD2 (6 bases). Trimming stripped 8 bases from V and 3 bases from J, with 11 bases between. The CDR3 loop spans 12 amino acids. Germline V gene sequence: CDR1 SNHLY, CDR2 FYNNEI. Written as DNA, the CDR3 is TGTGCCAGCCGGGACTCCTACTACGAGCAGTACTTC. Protein: CASRDSYYEQYF.

This chain uses TRBV4-1 with TRBJ1-5; D is uncertain. Germline V gene lookup returns CDR1 MGHRA and CDR2 YSYEKL. V was trimmed by 1 base and J by 6 bases, leaving 13 bases between them. This CDR3 is built from 15 residues. The CDR3 DNA is TGCGCCAGCAGCCAAGGTGAGAGGGAGGGTCAGCCCCAGCATTTT. It encodes CASSQGEREGQPQHF.